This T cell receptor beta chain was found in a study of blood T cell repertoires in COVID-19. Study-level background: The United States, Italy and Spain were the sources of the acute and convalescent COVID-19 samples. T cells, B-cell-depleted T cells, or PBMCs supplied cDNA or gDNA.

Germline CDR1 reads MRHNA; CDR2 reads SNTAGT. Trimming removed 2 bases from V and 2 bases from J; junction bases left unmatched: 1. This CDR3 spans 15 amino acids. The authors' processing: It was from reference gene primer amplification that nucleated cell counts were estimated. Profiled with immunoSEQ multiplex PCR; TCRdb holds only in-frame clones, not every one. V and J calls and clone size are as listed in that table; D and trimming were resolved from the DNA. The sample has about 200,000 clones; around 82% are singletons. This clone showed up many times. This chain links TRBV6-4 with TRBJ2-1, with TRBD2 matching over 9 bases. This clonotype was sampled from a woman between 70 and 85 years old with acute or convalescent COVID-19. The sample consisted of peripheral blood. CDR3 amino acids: CASSDASGAYNEQFF. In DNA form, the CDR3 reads TGTGCCAGCAGTGACGCTAGCGGGGCCTACAATGAGCAGTTCTTC.